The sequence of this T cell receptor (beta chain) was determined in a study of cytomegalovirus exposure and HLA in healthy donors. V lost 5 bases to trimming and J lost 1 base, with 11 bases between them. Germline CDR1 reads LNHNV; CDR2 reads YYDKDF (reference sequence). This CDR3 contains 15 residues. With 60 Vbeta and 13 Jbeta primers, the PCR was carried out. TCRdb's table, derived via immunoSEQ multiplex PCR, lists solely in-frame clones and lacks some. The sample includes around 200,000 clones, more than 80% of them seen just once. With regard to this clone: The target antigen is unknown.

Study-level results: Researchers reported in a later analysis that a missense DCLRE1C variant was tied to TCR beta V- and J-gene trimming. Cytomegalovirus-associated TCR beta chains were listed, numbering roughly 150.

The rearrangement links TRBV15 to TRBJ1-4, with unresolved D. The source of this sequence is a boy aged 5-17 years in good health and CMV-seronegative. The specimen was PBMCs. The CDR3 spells CATSQHRGTNEKLFF. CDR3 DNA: TGTGCCACCAGCCAACACCGCGGAACTAATGAAAAACTGTTTTTT.